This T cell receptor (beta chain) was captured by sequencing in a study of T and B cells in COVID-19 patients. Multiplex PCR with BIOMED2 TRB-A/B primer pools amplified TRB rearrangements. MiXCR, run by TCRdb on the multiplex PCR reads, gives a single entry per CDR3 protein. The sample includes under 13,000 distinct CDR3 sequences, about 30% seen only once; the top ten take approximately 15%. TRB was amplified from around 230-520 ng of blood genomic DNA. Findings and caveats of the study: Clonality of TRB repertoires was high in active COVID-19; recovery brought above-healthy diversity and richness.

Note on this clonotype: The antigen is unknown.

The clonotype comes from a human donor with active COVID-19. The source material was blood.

This CDR3 reads CASSLERTRANEQYF. As DNA, the CDR3 is TGTGCCAGCAGCTTAGAGCGGACCAGGGCCAACGAGCAGTACTTC. The chain joins TRBV13 to TRBJ2-7; tentatively, D is TRBD1 or TRBD2 (5 bases each). The ends were cut back, 1 base at V and 5 bases at J, with 15 bases in the middle. This CDR3 region has 15 residues. The germline CDR1 and CDR2 sequences are PRHDT and FYEKMQ (reference sequence).